This T cell receptor beta chain derives from a study of blood T cell repertoires in COVID-19. Study-wide context: Material from acute and convalescent COVID-19 was sourced from the United States, Italy and Spain. The cDNA or gDNA used as material had been derived from T cells, B-cell-depleted T cells, or PBMCs.

Data came from immunoSEQ multiplex PCR; TCRdb stores just in-frame clones and leaves some out. The profile covers approximately 120,000 clones, with about 94% appearing a single time and just over 2% taken by the ten largest. Trimming took 4 bases from V and 8 from J, leaving 20 bases between them. This CDR3 region has 16 residues. Germline-derived CDR1 and CDR2 are KGHDR and SFDVKD. This sequence was found in a man between 45 and 60 years old with COVID-19, enrolled during active disease. The sequenced sample consisted of peripheral blood. The gene calls are TRBV24-1 and TRBJ2-1; no firm D call. The CDR3 here is CATSDLRSVTSDEQFF. CDR3 sequence (DNA): TGTGCCACCAGTGACCTGAGGTCTGTAACAAGCGATGAGCAGTTCTTC.